The present entry profiles one T cell receptor beta chain with its context. The antigen remains unidentified. This CDR3 is built from 14 residues. Looked up from germline, CDR1 is SGHRS and CDR2 is YFSETQ. Trimming removed 7 bases from V and 0 bases from J; junction bases left unmatched: 7. The data stem from a study of T-cell memory formation after mild COVID-19. Study observations and caveats: Prior to infection, memory already included some responding clones, suggesting cross-reactive memory joined.

TCRdb passed the 5' RACE reads through MiXCR, listing each CDR3 protein once. The data contain 390,000 or so distinct CDR3 sequences, around a sixth of them seen just once; the ten biggest clones take up 20% to 25%. The chain combines TRBV5-1 with TRBJ2-7, with 7 bases lining up with TRBD1. The sample comprised PBMCs or a T cell subset sorted from them (not recorded which). This clonotype originated in a man between 18 and 29 years old who had mild COVID-19 (a few samples of this study predate the infection). Cell type and time point are not known. This CDR3 reads CASRGQTSSYEQYF. The CDR3 bases are TGCGCCAGCCGGGGACAGACCTCCTCCTACGAGCAGTACTTC. The full variable domain, with the rest looked up from reference TRBV5-1 and TRBJ2-7, is KAGVTQTPRYLIKTRGQQVTLSCSPISGHRSVSWYQQTPGQGLQFLFEYFSETQRNKGNFPGRFSGRQFSNSRSEMNVSTLELGDSALYLCASRGQTSSYEQYFGPGTRLTVT.